This T cell receptor (beta chain) emerged from a study of T cell responses to AZD1222 COVID-19 vaccine (dated by TCRdb to 2020 to 2023). Regarding the complete study: Because spike-specific TCR depth and breadth did not differ between the two schedules, AZD1222 recipients who got a second dose at roughly 4 weeks were pooled with those who got a second dose at roughly 12 weeks. A total of under 250 trial participants underwent TCR sequencing, of whom some 200 had received two doses of AZD1222 and 26 had received two doses of the MenACWY control vaccine. Enrollment into the trials was organized by age into subgroups of 18-55, 56-69 and 70-plus years, and those subgroups contained about 160, 30 and 59 TCR-sequenced participants, respectively. Overall study results and their limits: Spike-specific TCR breadth and depth rose significantly after two AZD1222 doses compared with day 0 and with MenACWY recipients. Only six AZD1222 recipients were SARS-CoV-2 seropositive at baseline, limiting conclusions about previously exposed vaccinees. No day 14 peak-response samples were available, so repertoires were characterized only after the peak T cell response. Vaccine-associated CD4 TCRs spanned the whole spike protein, with dominant responses in regions 160-218 and 743-854. In the small 56-69-year group, the increase in depth fell short of significance, most likely because of low power. Most participants were white British and females outnumbered males, and the authors suggested that clonal diversity may have been underestimated. Reportedly, close to half of the unique spike-specific TCRs recognized epitopes lying outside the regions that are mutated in the B.1.351 and B.1.1.7 variants.

Turning to this clone: What this receptor recognizes is not known. It has no much larger one-base neighbor in the sample; base qualities were not kept.

The CDR3 regions of human TCRbeta chains were subjected to immunosequencing. The authors processed their data as follows. TCRs in the repertoires were matched against a reference library of SARS-CoV-2-specific TCRs that had been generated with the MIRA antigen-specificity platform. Breadth was defined as the fraction of unique TCRs that were SARS-CoV-2-associated, and depth was defined as the fraction of total T cells that were SARS-CoV-2-associated. Using the MIRA data, each spike-specific TCR was assigned both to the spike region to which the TCR was reactive and to a CD4 or CD8 class. Log10-transformed breadth and depth values were compared by one-way ANOVA with Sidak's multiple comparisons tests. TCRdb holds this immuneACCESS table with in-frame rearrangements only. Some clones are missing; in checked studies, unresolved V genes explain under half, and the rest has no known cause. V and J calls and clone size follow that table, whereas D and trimming were derived from the DNA. Counted in this sample were about 150,000 clones; roughly 90% of them appeared once. Around 3% of the sample is taken by the ten largest.

The label giving this sample's time point can be read as: baseline before first vaccination. The vaccinee samples were drawn from two UK trials, COV001 and COV002, one of which was a single-blind randomized controlled phase 2/3 trial testing AZD1222 (ChAdOx1 nCoV-19) in healthy adults. For TCRbeta chain sequencing, PBMC samples from trial participants were taken at day 0 and at day 28 after the second dose. The origin of this receptor is an adult in good health. This specimen was peripheral blood, taken on day 0 of AZD1222 vaccination.

Here the CDR3 is given as CASTGDRSYNEQFF. The bases are TGTGCCAGCACCGGGGACCGCTCCTACAATGAGCAGTTCTTC. The receptor chain draws on TRBV7-2 and TRBJ2-1, with the D call perhaps TRBD1 or TRBD2, as 5 bases match in each case. Per the germline V gene, SGHTA is the CDR1 and FQGNSA is the CDR2. V gives up 7 bases and J gives up 0 bases, and the segment between their germline ends measures 10 bases. From the cysteine up to the phenylalanine, the CDR3 has a length of 14 residues. CDR3 DNA only is kept here, 42 bases in frame from base 1.